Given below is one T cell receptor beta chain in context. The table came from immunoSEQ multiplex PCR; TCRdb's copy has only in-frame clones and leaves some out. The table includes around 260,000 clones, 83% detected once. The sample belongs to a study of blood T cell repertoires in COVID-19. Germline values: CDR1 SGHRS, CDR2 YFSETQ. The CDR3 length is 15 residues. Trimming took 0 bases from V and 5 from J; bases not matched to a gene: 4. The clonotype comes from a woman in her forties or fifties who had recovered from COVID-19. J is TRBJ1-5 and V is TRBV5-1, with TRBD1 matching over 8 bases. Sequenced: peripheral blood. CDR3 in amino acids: CASSLGAGGHQPQHF. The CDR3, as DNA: TGCGCCAGCAGCTTGGGGGCAGGGGGCCATCAGCCCCAGCATTTT.